One sample yielded the 7 T cell receptor beta chains listed below, sequenced in a study of T cell responses to AZD1222 COVID-19 vaccine. Profiling relied on immunoSEQ multiplex PCR, and the TCRdb table lists in-frame clones only, not all of them. There are over 110,000 clones in the sample; 90% occur only once, and 1.5% to 2% lies in the top ten. This specimen consisted of peripheral blood, obtained 28 days after the second AZD1222 dose. These receptors were obtained from an adult who received the AZD1222 COVID-19 vaccine.

This sequence joins TRBV9 and TRBJ2-1, with 10 bases that match TRBD1. The CDR3 is 16 residues long. CDR1 and CDR2 (germline): SGDLS, YYNGEE. The J segment lost 3 bases and the V segment lost 0 bases, leaving 3 bases of the junction unmatched. This CDR3 reads CASSVETGGVYNEQFF. CDR3 bases: TGTGCCAGCAGCGTAGAGACAGGGGGCGTCTACAATGAGCAGTTCTTC.

The CDR3 protein is CASSPPRQNTEAFF. For the CDR3, the DNA is TGTGCCAGCAGTCCCCCTAGACAGAACACTGAAGCTTTCTTT. The chain links TRBV6-2 or TRBV6-3 to TRBJ1-1; no clear D. This CDR3 is built from 14 residues. CDR1 and CDR2 from the germline V gene are MNHEY and SVGEGT. V lost 5 bases and J 1 base, leaving 11 bases between the germline ends.

J is TRBJ1-3 and V is TRBV4-1; D unclear. The CDR3 has 16 residues. The V gene's germline CDR1 is MGHRA and CDR2 YSYEKL. Trimming cost V 0 bases and J 4 bases, with 13 bases left between them. CDR3 region: CASSQEFTAGGNTIYF. The CDR3 region has the DNA TGCGCCAGCAGCCAAGAATTCACTGCGGGGGGAAACACCATATATTTT.

The gene calls are TRBV6-5 and TRBJ1-4, with 9 bases identical to TRBD1. Germline trimming cut 4 bases from V and 6 bases from J; bases unmatched to any gene: 6. The CDR3 has 15 residues. The germline V gene has CDR1 MNHEY and CDR2 SVGAGI. The CDR3 DNA reads as TGTGCCAGCAGTTCAAGCCGGGACAGGGATGAAAAACTGTTTTTT. Its protein product is CASSSSRDRDEKLFF.

This clone has a single count. The chain uses TRBV25-1 and TRBJ2-7; 7 bases are a match to TRBD1. The CDR3 consists of 13 residues. Germline V gene data show CDR1 as MGHDK and CDR2 as SYGVNS. The ends lost 10 bases at V and 1 base at J; junction bases unmatched: 7. The CDR3 region has the DNA TGTGCCACCTCAACAGGGGTGTCCTACGAGCAGTACTTC. Its translation: CATSTGVSYEQYF.

The V and J genes are TRBV19 and TRBJ1-1; no reliable D call. Trimming pared 1 base from V and 5 bases from J, leaving 14 bases between. Germline-derived CDR1 and CDR2 are LNHDA and SQIVND (reference sequence). The CDR3 length is 15 residues. The chain's CDR3 is CASSIGPLRGTEAFF. In DNA, the CDR3 is TGTGCCAGTAGTATAGGCCCACTAAGAGGTACTGAAGCTTTCTTT.

This clone was observed once. The chain uses TRBV7-8 and TRBJ2-7; D might be TRBD2 (7 bases). From germline, CDR1 is SGHVS and CDR2 FQNEAQ. The CDR3 spans 18 residues. The V end lost 1 base, the J end lost 0 bases, and 19 bases lay between the germline ends. This chain's CDR3 is CASSLGGGTGGISYEQYF. The DNA of the CDR3 is TGTGCCAGCAGCTTAGGAGGGGGTACGGGAGGCATCTCCTACGAGCAGTACTTC.